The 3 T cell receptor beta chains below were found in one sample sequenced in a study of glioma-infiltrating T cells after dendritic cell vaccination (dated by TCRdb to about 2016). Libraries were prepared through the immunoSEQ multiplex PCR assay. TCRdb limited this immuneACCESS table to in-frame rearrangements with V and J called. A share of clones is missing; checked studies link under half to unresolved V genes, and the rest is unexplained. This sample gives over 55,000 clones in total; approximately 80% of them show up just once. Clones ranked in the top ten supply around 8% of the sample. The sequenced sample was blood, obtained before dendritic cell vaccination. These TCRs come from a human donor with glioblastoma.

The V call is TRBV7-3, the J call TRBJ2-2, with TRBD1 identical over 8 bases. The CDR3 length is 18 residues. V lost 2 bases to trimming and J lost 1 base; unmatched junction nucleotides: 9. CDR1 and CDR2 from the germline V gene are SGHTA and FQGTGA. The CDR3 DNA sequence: TGTGCCAGCAGCTTATTACCCGACAGGGGCGAGAACACCGGGGAGCTGTTTTTT. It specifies CASSLLPDRGENTGELFF.

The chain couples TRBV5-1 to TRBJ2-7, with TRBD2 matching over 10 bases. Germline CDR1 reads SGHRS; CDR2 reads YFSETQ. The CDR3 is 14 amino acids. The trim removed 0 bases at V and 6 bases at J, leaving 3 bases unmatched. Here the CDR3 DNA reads TGCGCCAGCAGCTTGGATCCTAGCGGGGGCGAGCAGTACTTC. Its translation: CASSLDPSGGEQYF.

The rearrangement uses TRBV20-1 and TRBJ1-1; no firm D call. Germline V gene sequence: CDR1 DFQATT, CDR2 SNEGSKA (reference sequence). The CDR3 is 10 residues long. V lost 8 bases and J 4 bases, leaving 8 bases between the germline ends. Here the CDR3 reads CSTPRTEAFF. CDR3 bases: TGCAGTACACCCCGCACTGAAGCTTTCTTT.